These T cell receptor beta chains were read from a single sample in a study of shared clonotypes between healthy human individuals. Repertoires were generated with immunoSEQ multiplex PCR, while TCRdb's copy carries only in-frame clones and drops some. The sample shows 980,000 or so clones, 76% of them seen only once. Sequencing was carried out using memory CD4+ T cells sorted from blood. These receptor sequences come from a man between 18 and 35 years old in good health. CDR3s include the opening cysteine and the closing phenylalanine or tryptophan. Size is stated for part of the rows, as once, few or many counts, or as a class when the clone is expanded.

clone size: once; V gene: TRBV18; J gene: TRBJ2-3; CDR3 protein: CASSPRGFTDTQYF
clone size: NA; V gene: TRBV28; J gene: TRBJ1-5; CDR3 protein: CASSFRVGAGNQPQHF
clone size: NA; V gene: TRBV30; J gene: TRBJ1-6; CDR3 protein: CAWSVGPGGNSPLHF
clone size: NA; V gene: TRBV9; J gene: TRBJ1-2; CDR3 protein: CASSVVSPGQGDGYTF
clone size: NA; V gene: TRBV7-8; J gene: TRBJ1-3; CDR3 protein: CASSFLGGNTIYF
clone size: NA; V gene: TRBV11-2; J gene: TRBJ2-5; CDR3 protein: CASAVRGLSLTQYF
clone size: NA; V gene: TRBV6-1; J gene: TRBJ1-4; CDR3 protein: CASSEPRGDTNEKLFF
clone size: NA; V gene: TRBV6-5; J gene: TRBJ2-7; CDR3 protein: CASSYQDRDYEQYF
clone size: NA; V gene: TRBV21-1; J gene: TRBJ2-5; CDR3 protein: CASTNRQRQGEQETQYF
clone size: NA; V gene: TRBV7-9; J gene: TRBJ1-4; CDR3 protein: CASSLWDMDEKLFF
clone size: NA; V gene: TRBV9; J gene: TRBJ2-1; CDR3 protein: CASSVDTGLAGLNEQFF
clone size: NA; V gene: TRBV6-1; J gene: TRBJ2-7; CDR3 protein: CASSGLGRYEQYF
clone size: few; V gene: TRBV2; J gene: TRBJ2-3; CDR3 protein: CASSVLDTQYF
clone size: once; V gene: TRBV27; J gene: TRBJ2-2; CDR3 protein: CASSLRTLRGNTGELFF
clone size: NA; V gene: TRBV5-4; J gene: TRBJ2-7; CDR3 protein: CASSPEGPREQYF
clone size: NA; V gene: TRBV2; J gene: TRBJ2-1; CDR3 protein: CAIGTSRINEQFF
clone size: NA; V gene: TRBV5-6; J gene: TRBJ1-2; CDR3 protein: CASSRGGGVSRNYGYTF
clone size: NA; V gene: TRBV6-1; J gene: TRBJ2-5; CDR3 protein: CASKRSPTQETQYF
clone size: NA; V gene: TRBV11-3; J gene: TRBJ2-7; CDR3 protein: CASTEDRTSYEQYF
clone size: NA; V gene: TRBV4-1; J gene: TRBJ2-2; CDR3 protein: CASSRTRGAVTGELFF
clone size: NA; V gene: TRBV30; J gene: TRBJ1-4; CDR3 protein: CAWALGGGTEKLFF
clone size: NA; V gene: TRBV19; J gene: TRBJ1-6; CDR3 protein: CASSIVGHSPLHF
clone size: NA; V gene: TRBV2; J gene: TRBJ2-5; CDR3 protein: CASSDGATGQETQYF
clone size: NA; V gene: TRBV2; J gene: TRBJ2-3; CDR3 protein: CASRGLAGPRGDTQYF
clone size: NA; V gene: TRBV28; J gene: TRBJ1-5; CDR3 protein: CASKRREGDQPQHF
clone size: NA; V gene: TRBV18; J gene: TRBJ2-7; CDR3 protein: CASSAESGYEQYF